The T cell receptor beta chain under discussion was sequenced for a study of control samples from healthy donors and cancer patients. Measured with immunoSEQ multiplex PCR; TCRdb has only the in-frame clones, and not every one. There are roughly 43,000 clones in the sample; 87% occur only once, and roughly a tenth lies in the top ten. Looked up from germline, CDR1 is SGHRS and CDR2 is YFSETQ. The CDR3 runs to 16 residues. The V and J ends lost 4 bases and 1 base, in that order; junction bases with no gene match: 6. V gene TRBV5-1 combines with J gene TRBJ1-3; 9 bases are shared with TRBD1. The clonotype was recovered from a woman aged 60 to 75 with lung cancer. The material sequenced was PBMCs. CDR3 residues: CASSAQGARSGNTIYF. As DNA, the CDR3 is TGCGCCAGCAGCGCACAGGGGGCTAGGTCTGGAAACACCATATATTTT.